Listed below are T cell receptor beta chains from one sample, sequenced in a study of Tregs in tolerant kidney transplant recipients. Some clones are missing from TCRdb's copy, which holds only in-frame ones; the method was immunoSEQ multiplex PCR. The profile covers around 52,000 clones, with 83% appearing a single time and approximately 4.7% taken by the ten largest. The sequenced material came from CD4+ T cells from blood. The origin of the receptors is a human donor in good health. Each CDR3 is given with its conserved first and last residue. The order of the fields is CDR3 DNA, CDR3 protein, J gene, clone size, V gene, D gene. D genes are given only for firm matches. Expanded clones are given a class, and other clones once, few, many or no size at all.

TGTGCCAGCAGCTTGTATCTCCTAGACACAGATACGCAGTATTTT,CASSLYLLDTDTQYF,TRBJ2-3,-,TRBV11-3,-
TGCGCGACCCCACGGGGAGGGAACACTGAAGCTTTCTTT,CATPRGGNTEAFF,TRBJ1-1,-,TRBV23-1,-
TGCGCCAGCAGCCACCCAAGCTTCAAAGAGACCCAGTACTTC,CASSHPSFKETQYF,TRBJ2-5,-,TRBV4-1,-
TGTGCAAGTCGCTCAACCAGGGGGCAGGGAGGCTACACCTTC,CASRSTRGQGGYTF,TRBJ1-2,-,TRBV12-2,-
TGTGCCAGTAGTATAGTGATGGGCCGGGGGGCTATCAATGAGCAGTTCTTC,CASSIVMGRGAINEQFF,TRBJ2-1,once,TRBV19,-
TGTGCCAGCAGTGTGTTTGGCAATGAGCAGTTCTTC,CASSVFGNEQFF,TRBJ2-1,-,TRBV6-1,-
TGTGCCAGCAGACGGCTAGCGGGGTACGAGCAGTACTTC,CASRRLAGYEQYF,TRBJ2-7,-,TRBV11-2,TRBD2
TGTGCCAGCAGGGGGAACCGGGTGGATGGGGCTTTCTTT,CASRGNRVDGAFF,TRBJ1-1,-,TRBV6-5,-
TGTGCCAGCTCCCTTATGGGTCGGGACAGAAGCTATGGCTACACCTTC,CASSLMGRDRSYGYTF,TRBJ1-2,-,TRBV27,TRBD1
TGTGCCAGCTCACCGCGGGACAGGGCACTCTATGGCTACACCTTC,CASSPRDRALYGYTF,TRBJ1-2,-,TRBV18,TRBD1
TGTGCCTGGAGTGGGCGGACTGCGGAGCCCCAGCATTTT,CAWSGRTAEPQHF,TRBJ1-5,-,TRBV30,-
TGCGCCAGCAGATTGACGGCAGACGGTACGGCTGAAGCTTTCTTT,CASRLTADGTAEAFF,TRBJ1-1,-,TRBV5-1,-
TGCGCCAGCAGCCTCCCCCGGGAGACCCAGTACTTC,CASSLPRETQYF,TRBJ2-5,once,TRBV5-1,-
TGTGCCAGCAGCTTAGAACACCTGAACACCGGGGAGCTGTTTTTT,CASSLEHLNTGELFF,TRBJ2-2,few,TRBV7-8,-
TGTGCCAGCAGCGTAGGGCTAGCGCCCTACGAGCAGTACTTC,CASSVGLAPYEQYF,TRBJ2-7,-,TRBV9,-
TGTGCCATCAGTGCTAGGTTTGAGGGTGACCATGAGCAGTTCTTC,CAISARFEGDHEQFF,TRBJ2-1,once,TRBV10-3,-
TGTGCCAGTAGTCTAAACATCAACCGGGACAGGGTCGCGGTCTATGGCTACACCTTC,CASSLNINRDRVAVYGYTF,TRBJ1-2,-,TRBV19,TRBD1
TGTGCCAGCTCACCATTACAGGGTAGCAATCAGCCCCAGCATTTT,CASSPLQGSNQPQHF,TRBJ1-5,-,TRBV18,-
TGTGCCAGCAGCGACAGTCTAAATGAAAAACTGTTTTTT,CASSDSLNEKLFF,TRBJ1-4,-,TRBV6-5,-
TGTGCCAGCAGTGCTACAGCGAACACTGAAGCTTTCTTT,CASSATANTEAFF,TRBJ1-1,-,TRBV2,-
TGTGCCAGCAGCTTGTGGGTGGGTAACACTGAAGCTTTCTTT,CASSLWVGNTEAFF,TRBJ1-1,-,TRBV11-2,-
TGTGCCACCAGCAGTGACGTGGGAAACACTGAAGCTTTCTTT,CATSSDVGNTEAFF,TRBJ1-1,-,TRBV15,-
TGTGCCAGCAGCGCGGGCCGGCCAGATTCACCCCTCCACTTT,CASSAGRPDSPLHF,TRBJ1-6,-,TRBV9,-
TGTGCCAGCAGCCACAGGGGACAGAACACTGAAGCTTTCTTT,CASSHRGQNTEAFF,TRBJ1-1,-,TRBV14,-
TGTGCCTGGAGAACGGGAGGTAGCAATCAGCCCCAGCATTTT,CAWRTGGSNQPQHF,TRBJ1-5,-,TRBV30,-
TGTGCTAGTGGCGAAGGAGGGGCAGGAGGCAATCAGCCCCAGCATTTT,CASGEGGAGGNQPQHF,TRBJ1-5,once,TRBV12-5,-
TGTGCCAGCAGCTTAGATGCTAGCGGGAGGGGGGATGAGCAGTTCTTC,CASSLDASGRGDEQFF,TRBJ2-1,-,TRBV7-2,TRBD2
TGTGCCAGCAGCTTCCCTCACAGGGTTGACGCCTACGAGCAGTACTTC,CASSFPHRVDAYEQYF,TRBJ2-7,-,TRBV7-2,-
TGTGCCAGCAGCACGACTAGCGGGAGCACAGATACGCAGTATTTT,CASSTTSGSTDTQYF,TRBJ2-3,-,TRBV7-2,TRBD2
TGTGCCAGCAGCAAACGACAGGGACAGGGGGCCTACGAGCAGTACTTC,CASSKRQGQGAYEQYF,TRBJ2-7,-,TRBV13,TRBD1
TGTGCCAGTACCCTAACCCAGCCCCAGCATTTT,CASTLTQPQHF,TRBJ1-5,few,TRBV19,-
TGTGCCAGCAGCTTGAGGGGGCAGCGGGAGAATGAGCAGTTCTTC,CASSLRGQRENEQFF,TRBJ2-1,-,TRBV7-2,-
TGTGCCAGCAGCACCCAATTTGGCGGGGAGCTGTTTTTT,CASSTQFGGELFF,TRBJ2-2,-,TRBV7-2,-
TGTGCCAGCAGAACCCCCGGGACAGGGGAATCACCCCTCCACTTT,CASRTPGTGESPLHF,TRBJ1-6,once,TRBV6-6,TRBD1
TGTGCCAGCAGCTTAGACAGGGGAAGGGCAGATACGCAGTATTTT,CASSLDRGRADTQYF,TRBJ2-3,-,TRBV7-3,TRBD1
TGTGCCAGCAGCTTCGGCCGGGTTAATCAGCCCCAGCATTTT,CASSFGRVNQPQHF,TRBJ1-5,-,TRBV7-2,-
TGCGCCAGCAGCCCCAGACAGATGATCACAACTAATGAAAAACTGTTTTTT,CASSPRQMITTNEKLFF,TRBJ1-4,-,TRBV4-1,-
TGTGCCAGCAGCTGGACCGGGACAGGGAACTACAATGAGCAGTTCTTC,CASSWTGTGNYNEQFF,TRBJ2-1,once,TRBV5-8,TRBD1
TGTGCCAGCAGTCCGACAGGGATAGGACGGGGCTACACCTTC,CASSPTGIGRGYTF,TRBJ1-2,few,TRBV6-5,TRBD1
TGTGCCAGCAGCTTATTTACAGGCTATGGCTACACCTTC,CASSLFTGYGYTF,TRBJ1-2,-,TRBV7-3,-
TGTGCCAGCATCTACATGACAGACCAAGAGACCCAGTACTTC,CASIYMTDQETQYF,TRBJ2-5,-,TRBV5-6,-
TGTGCCAGCAACCAGGGTCCCAATCAGCCCCAGCATTTT,CASNQGPNQPQHF,TRBJ1-5,-,TRBV2,-
TGTGCCATCAGTGAGTCTCGTGAGGGCACTGAAGCTTTCTTT,CAISESREGTEAFF,TRBJ1-1,once,TRBV10-3,-
TGTGCCAGCAGTTTTTTATGGCTAGCGGGGGTCACTGAGCAGTTCTTC,CASSFLWLAGVTEQFF,TRBJ2-1,-,TRBV6-5,TRBD2
TGCGCCAGCAGCCGACTAGCGGGGGTAGCCAAAAACATTCAGTACTTC,CASSRLAGVAKNIQYF,TRBJ2-4,-,TRBV4-1,TRBD2
TGTGCCAGCAGTGAATTGGGGGACACTGAAGCTTTCTTT,CASSELGDTEAFF,TRBJ1-1,-,TRBV25-1,-
TGTGCCAGCCGGGGAAGTTTCTCCTACGAGCAGTACTTC,CASRGSFSYEQYF,TRBJ2-7,-,TRBV27,-
TGCGCCAGCAGCTTGGGACTCCAAGAGACCCAGTACTTC,CASSLGLQETQYF,TRBJ2-5,-,TRBV5-1,-
TGTGCCATCAGCCGGACTGGACAAGAGACCCAGTACTTC,CAISRTGQETQYF,TRBJ2-5,-,TRBV10-3,-
TGTGCCAGCAGTGACTCGAGAGGGCGGAATCAGCCCCAGCATTTT,CASSDSRGRNQPQHF,TRBJ1-5,-,TRBV6-4,-
TGTGCCAGCAGTCTTGCATTCGGCGATTCACCCCTCCACTTT,CASSLAFGDSPLHF,TRBJ1-6,few,TRBV6-1,-
TGTGCCAGCAGTGAAGCGCGAGCCGCCACGAGCCGGGCTTATGGCTTC,CASSEARAATSRAYGF,TRBJ2-7,-,TRBV2,-
TGCGCCAGCAGCCTCGGGGGAGAGCGTCGGGTTGACACCATATATTTT,CASSLGGERRVDTIYF,TRBJ1-3,-,TRBV5-1,-
TGTGCCAGCAGCCCGCTCACCCGGACAGGCCAGCCTTCAGCTTTCTTT,CASSPLTRTGQPSAFF,TRBJ1-1,-,TRBV11-2,TRBD1
TGTGCCAGTAGTATAGTCCAGCGACGGGGAAAAAGTTCACCCCTCCACTTT,CASSIVQRRGKSSPLHF,TRBJ1-6,-,TRBV19,-